Each of the 17 T cell receptor beta chains below was sequenced from the same sample in a study of CD8 T cells in Susac syndrome. After extraction with the RNeasy kit, about 0.5 to 1 ug of the RNA was reverse transcribed using random hexamers. TCRdb reprocessed the immunoSEQ multiplex PCR reads via MiXCR and lists one record per CDR3 protein. In the table there are about 400,000 distinct CDR3 sequences, 75% to 90% of which are singletons. Material: CD8+ T cells from PBMCs. These receptors were taken from a human donor with multiple sclerosis.

This clonotype was recorded once. The chain has TRBV20-1 and TRBJ2-3; 9 bases fit TRBD2. The CDR3 has 16 amino acids. Looked up from germline, CDR1 is DFQATT and CDR2 is SNEGSKA (reference sequence). V shed 0 bases, J shed 10 bases, and the junction held 14 bases outside the gene matches. The CDR3 sequence is CSARDLVAGAGGAQYF. The CDR3 nucleotides read TGCAGTGCTAGAGATTTGGTAGCGGGGGCAGGTGGGGCGCAGTATTTT.

V gene TRBV28 combines with J gene TRBJ2-7; 8 positions agree with TRBD2. The CDR3 contains 15 residues. CDR1 and CDR2 (germline): MDHEN, SYDVKM. The V segment lost 6 bases and the J segment 6 bases; nucleotides outside the gene matches: 13. The CDR3 loop is CASSATPGRASEQYF. The CDR3 DNA is TGTGCCAGCAGCGCTACCCCCGGGAGGGCCTCCGAGCAGTACTTC.

The chain links TRBV6-5 to TRBJ2-7; 7 positions match TRBD1. Germline assignment: CDR1 MNHEY and CDR2 SVGAGI. The J segment lost 6 bases and the V segment lost 2 bases, leaving 4 bases of the junction unmatched. The CDR3 sequence is 13 residues long. The CDR3 DNA follows: TGTGCCAGCAGTTACCCGACAGGGACCGAGCAGTACTTC. This translates into CASSYPTGTEQYF.

The chain joins TRBV20-1 to TRBJ1-1, with 9 bases lining up with TRBD1. The V gene's germline CDR1 is DFQATT and CDR2 SNEGSKA (reference sequence). This CDR3 comprises 12 residues. With V trimmed by 5 bases and J by 6 bases, 4 bases remained unmatched. The CDR3 sequence is CSARQGDAEAFF. The CDR3 DNA reads TGCAGTGCTCGACAGGGGGACGCTGAAGCTTTCTTT.

The chain recombines TRBV7-6 with TRBJ2-1; D gene uncertain. CDR3 length: 15 amino acids. CDR1 SGHVS and CDR2 FNYEAQ come from the germline V gene. The V and J ends lost 1 base and 0 bases respectively, with 7 bases between them. DNA for the CDR3: TGTGCCAGCAGCTTAGGCTGGTACTCCTACAATGAGCAGTTCTTC. Translated, it gives CASSLGWYSYNEQFF.

The J gene is TRBJ2-1, the V gene TRBV20-1, with a possible D match to TRBD2 (6 bases). CDR1 is DFQATT, CDR2 SNEGSKA, per germline (reference sequence). V gave up 5 bases and J gave up 10 bases, with 12 bases separating them. The CDR3 is made up of 11 amino acids. The CDR3 DNA reads TGCAGTGCTCTACCCGGAGGGGAGCAGTTCTTC. Protein sequence: CSALPGGEQFF.

The rearrangement joins TRBV12-5 to TRBJ2-3, with 7 bases identical to TRBD1. There are 18 residues in the CDR3. Germline trimming cut 1 base from V and 3 bases from J; bases unmatched to any gene: 13. Germline lookup yields CDR1 LGHNT and CDR2 FRNRAP. CDR3 coding DNA: TGTGCTAGTGGTTTGGACCTCCTCGGGACAGAGGGAACAGATACGCAGTATTTT. Translating gives CASGLDLLGTEGTDTQYF.

The chain couples TRBV29-1 to TRBJ2-7; D unclear. Trimming removed 1 base at V and 6 bases at J, with 13 bases between. This CDR3 spans 13 amino acids. Germline lookup yields CDR1 SQVTM and CDR2 ANQGSEA. CDR3 coding DNA: TGCAGCGTTGAAGGACGGTCTGTGGGCGAGCAGTACTTC. Amino acid sequence: CSVEGRSVGEQYF.

The J gene is TRBJ2-1, the V gene TRBV19; 7 bases agree with TRBD2. J was trimmed by 3 bases and V by 5 bases; bases with no gene match: 1. The germline CDR1 and CDR2 sequences are LNHDA and SQIVND (reference sequence). The CDR3 spans 13 residues. The CDR3 DNA is TGTGCCAGTAGTTGGGAGGGCTACAATGAGCAGTTCTTC. The encoded protein is CASSWEGYNEQFF.

This sequence joins TRBV6-7 and TRBJ2-5, with unresolved D. TRBV6-7 is an ORF; its function is uncertain. V lost 4 bases and J 4 bases, leaving 10 bases between the germline ends. This CDR3 is 13 amino acids long. The CDR3 reads CASSWKGTETQYF. CDR3 nucleotide sequence: TGTGCCAGCAGTTGGAAAGGTACAGAGACCCAGTACTTC.

About this clonotype itself: This is likely a read error, given that the CDR3 carries no conserved phenylalanine or tryptophan at its end. V usage is TRBV5-1 and J usage is TRBJ1-1; tentatively, D is TRBD1 (5 bases). V shed 4 bases and J shed 5 bases, with 21 bases lying between them. Germline CDR1 is SGHRS and CDR2 is YFSETQ. CDR3 size: 16 residues. This CDR3 is CASSVGTAVGMTEAFL. CDR3 in DNA: TGCGCCAGCAGCGTCGGGACTGCGGTCGGGATGACTGAAGCTTTCCTT.

The J gene is TRBJ2-7, the V gene TRBV4-1, with D perhaps given as TRBD1 or TRBD2 (5 bases each). V lost 2 bases, J lost 0 bases, and 8 bases lay in between. Germline values: CDR1 MGHRA, CDR2 YSYEKL. This CDR3 is 14 amino acids long. CDR3 protein: CASSQKGTSYEQYF. CDR3 DNA sequence: TGCGCCAGCAGCCAAAAGGGGACCTCCTACGAGCAGTACTTC.

The V gene is TRBV28, the J gene TRBJ2-7; 9 nucleotides line up with TRBD2. The CDR3 runs to 16 residues. Unmatched junction bases numbered 20, after V lost 10 bases and J lost 7 bases. The germline V gene encodes CDR1 MDHEN and CDR2 SYDVKM. The CDR3 reads CATYPGTSYLVLEQYF. CDR3 nucleotide sequence: TGTGCCACCTACCCCGGGACTAGCTACCTAGTCTTGGAGCAGTACTTC. The full variable domain, rest sourced from reference TRBV28 and TRBJ2-7, is DVKVTQSSRYLVKRTGEKVFLECVQDMDHENMFWYRQDPGLGLRLIYFSYDVKMKEKGDIPEGYSVSREKKERFSLILESASTNQTSMYLCATYPGTSYLVLEQYFGPGTRLTVT.

The rearrangement uses TRBV29-1 and TRBJ1-2, with D unclear. The CDR3 extends over 12 amino acids. V shed 6 bases and J shed 4 bases, with 12 bases lying between them. Germline-derived CDR1 and CDR2 are SQVTM and ANQGSEA. The DNA for the CDR3 is TGCAGCGTCCCCTCAGAAACCTATGGCTACACCTTC. Its translation: CSVPSETYGYTF.

This chain links TRBV10-3 with TRBJ1-5; TRBD1 agrees at 7 bases. Germline assignment: CDR1 ENHRY and CDR2 SYGVKD. V shed 4 bases, J shed 4 bases, and the junction held 4 bases outside the gene matches. The CDR3 is made up of 14 amino acids. CDR3 loop: CAISGQGGNQPQHF. The CDR3 region has the DNA TGTGCCATCAGTGGACAGGGAGGGAATCAGCCCCAGCATTTT.

There are a few counts of this clonotype. This chain links TRBV28 with TRBJ1-5; D is unresolved. Deletions cut 3 bases from V and 4 bases from J, with 4 bases between. The CDR3 has 12 residues. Germline-derived CDR1 and CDR2 are MDHEN and SYDVKM. Here the CDR3 reads CASSFWNQPQHF. For the CDR3, the DNA is TGTGCCAGCAGTTTTTGGAATCAGCCCCAGCATTTT.

V gene TRBV12-2 combines with J gene TRBJ1-5; the table gives TRBD1 as D, unverified against the DNA. TRBV12-2 is deemed a pseudogene. The CDR3 is made up of 18 amino acids. The CDR3 loop is CASRLPVRGGAGNQPQHF. The CDR3 nucleotides read TGTGCAAGTCGCTTACCGGTTCGGGGGGGCGCGGGCAATCAGCCCCAGCATTTT.